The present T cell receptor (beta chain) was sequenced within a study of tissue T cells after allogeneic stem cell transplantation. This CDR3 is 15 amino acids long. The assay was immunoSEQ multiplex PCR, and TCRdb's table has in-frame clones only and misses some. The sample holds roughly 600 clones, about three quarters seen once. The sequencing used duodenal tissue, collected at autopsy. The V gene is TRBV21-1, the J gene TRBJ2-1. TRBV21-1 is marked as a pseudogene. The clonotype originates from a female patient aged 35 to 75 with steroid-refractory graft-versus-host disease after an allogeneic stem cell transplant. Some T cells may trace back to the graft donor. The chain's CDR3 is CASSKIYLDYNEQFF. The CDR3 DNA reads TGTGCCAGCAGCAAAATTTACCTGGACTACAATGAGCAGTTCTTC.